This T cell receptor beta chain was captured in a study of cytomegalovirus exposure and HLA in healthy donors (dated by TCRdb to 2016 to 2017). For the study in its entirety: In an earlier analysis of some 550 of the donors, under 300 Gb of sequence data and roughly 100 million unique TCR beta sequences from about 179 million T cells were reported. An earlier analysis of approximately 630 of the donors applied high-throughput TCR beta sequencing to assess whether each TCR beta V gene segment acted as functional or pseudogenic. Roughly 310 gigabases of sequencing data and around 87 million unique TCR sequences were included in an early release covering 550 to 800 HLA-typed donors. The study combined high-throughput TCR immunosequencing, statistical association of individual TCRs with disease status, and machine learning to predict cytomegalovirus infection status. In a later analysis, previously published TCR beta repertoires from hundreds of donors were re-analyzed and high-resolution HLA genotyping was added so that TCR occurrence patterns could be studied. Donor age, sex, ethnicity and CMV serostatus were collected together with the repertoire data. Rather than drawing on any new phenotypic data, the later analysis identified candidate immune exposures from TCR beta sequences and the way those sequences occurred across donors. The genetic ancestry cluster associated with self-reported Caucasian donors included 81% of the 398 genotyped donors. Besides the first cohort of roughly 700 subjects, a separate validation cohort made up of roughly 120 different subjects was used. The study profiled the T cell repertoires of more than 500 subjects by immunosequencing and related them to cytomegalovirus serostatus. Because of strong linkage in the cohort, a handful of DR-DQ haplotypes were treated as single units for association and clustering. All discovery cohort repertoires had been generated on a single sequencing platform. The number of donors typed differed by locus, with roughly 620-640 for A, B, C, DRB1 and DQB1, roughly 520 for DQA1, some 570 for DPA1, and some 440 for DPB1. A later genetic analysis used genome-wide SNP genotypes for about 65% of the 666 donors, treating that subset as a discovery cohort. Among about 400 genotyped donors of the cohort, an average of approximately 220,000 unique TCR beta nucleotide sequences was sequenced per donor, of which about 20% were non-productive. Both class I and class II loci were covered by HLA typing, at four-digit resolution. The aim of the study was to test whether cataloging public T cell receptors could identify signatures of past pathogen exposure. Results the study describes overall, beyond this receptor: Strong co-occurrence of HLA alleles, especially DR and DQ, made assigning TCR associations to individual alleles difficult. A later analysis associated 16,951 TCR beta sequences with specific HLA alleles at a false discovery rate of 0.05. This cohort had only TCR beta chains sequenced, and the lack of alpha or paired-chain data limited which features could be detected. In the study, 150 to 200 TCR beta chains were listed as associated with cytomegalovirus. Most TCR sequences were seen in very few donors, while some public TCRs were found in many individuals. Because counts were too low, approximately 18 rarely observed V segments, including chromosome 9 orphons, were excluded from the earlier analysis of roughly 580 of the donors. Cytomegalovirus status was reported to be diagnosed by the classifier with high specificity and sensitivity in both the original and validation cohorts. A group of highly shared sequence variants was considered likely to be a technical artifact of the sequencing pipeline. In a later analysis, the rate of TCR association differed among HLA loci, with DRB1 alleles having the most associated TCRs and HLA-C alleles having the fewest. Correlated functional status among segregating V segments might reflect linkage disequilibrium, but an unknown experimental factor could not be ruled out. Sequencing depth was assumed to be roughly uniform across donors in the presence/absence analyses, though that assumption may not hold. A further reported finding was that TCR beta sequences accurately predicted the HLA-A and HLA-B alleles for most subjects in the first cohort. For the cohort, immune exposure information was limited to CMV serostatus. In a later genetic analysis, fewer N-insertions in productive TCRs were reported among donors in an Asian-associated ancestry cluster than the 666-donor mean. A later analysis found that HLA-associated TCR beta chains were more clonally expanded and had lower generation probabilities than equally common non-associated chains. Three of the identified cytomegalovirus-associated TCR beta chains were confirmed in vitro to be specific for cytomegalovirus antigens. Because the 87-base-pair reads could not distinguish some IMGT-functional V segments, including TRBV6-2 and TRBV6-3, those segments were excluded. Because HLA typing was unavailable for some donors at each locus, only the typed subset was used in association tests. According to the authors, the approach could potentially be generalized to other disease states and immunological phenotypes. A later genetic analysis associated a missense DCLRE1C variant with V-gene and J-gene trimming of TCR beta chains, and an independent cohort replicated the association. In an earlier analysis of some 640 of the donors, most TCR beta V segments were observed in productive rearrangements about 87% or about 30% of the time, broadly matching IMGT annotations. Several of the top co-occurrence clusters appeared to be linked to parvovirus B19, influenza, CMV and Epstein-Barr virus, according to a later analysis. In a later analysis, most CMV-associated TCR beta chains were found to appear HLA-restricted, with HLA associations seemingly driven largely by CMV exposure.

CDR1 KGHSH and CDR2 LQKENI were looked up in the germline V gene. V and J are trimmed by 3 bases and 9 bases, and the gene matches miss 9 bases of the junction. The CDR3 measures 15 amino acids from cysteine to phenylalanine. The DNA shown is the 45-base CDR3, in frame from base 1. The cohort was made up of about 610 healthy bone marrow donors. Cohort members were all nominally healthy when sampled, although unrecorded immune exposures were likely present. The donor was CMV seronegative and was included in the group of 352 seronegative cohort members. A peripheral blood sample was provided by each donor, and peripheral blood mononuclear cells were used for TCR beta sequencing. The Qiagen DNeasy Blood Extraction Kit was used to extract genomic DNA from the blood cell samples. Concerning this clone: The antigen it binds to is not known. No much larger clone exists at a distance of one base, and base qualities are not known.

Library creation used the immunoSEQ multiplex PCR assay. For the multiplex PCR, a mixture combining 60 forward primers for TCR Vbeta segments and 13 reverse primers for TCR Jbeta segments was used. A multiplex PCR assay on genomic DNA amplified the CDR3 region of rearranged TCR beta genes. On the Illumina HiSeq System, the amplified TCR beta libraries were sequenced as 87-base-pair reads. The study's own analysis went as follows. Across the 666 repertoires, a later analysis counted approximately 75 million unique TCR beta chains, roughly 11 million of which were shared by at least two donors. Raw reads were error-corrected and collapsed into unique sequences by a nearest-neighbor algorithm in which closely related sequences were merged to remove PCR and sequencing errors. V, D and J gene segments were assigned by aligning CDR3 sequences to IMGT reference sequences. For a sequence to be retained, a match of at least six nucleotides was required to both a V gene segment and a J gene segment. Rearrangements were called productive when the CDR3 lacked stop codons and stayed in frame with V and J; all others were non-productive. CDR3 was defined according to IMGT convention as the region running from the second conserved V-encoded cysteine to the conserved J-encoded phenylalanine. The earlier analysis of approximately 500 of the donors excluded sequences that lacked an unambiguous match to a single V gene segment. An earlier analysis of 587 of the donors called V segments functional above 56.7% productive rearrangements and segregating when the between-donor standard deviation exceeded 5%. A statistical classification framework was built for diagnosing cytomegalovirus status from the catalog of TCR beta chain sequences. V and J gene assignment, in a later analysis, came from comparing TCR nucleotide sequences with IMGT/GENE-DB human TR gene sequences. The TCRdist pipeline was used in a later analysis to assign CDR3 sequences and most-parsimonious VDJ recombination scenarios. In a later analysis, each TCR beta chain was defined by its CDR3 amino acid sequence together with its V-gene family, and reads lacking a unique V-gene family were excluded. To address suspected cross-contamination and a sequencing artifact, a later analysis removed approximately 600 highly shared, low-generation-probability nucleotide sequences. For each public chain, a later analysis derived a clonal expansion index from normalized ranks of inferred template counts within each repertoire. Generation probabilities in a later analysis came from a VDJ recombination model fitted to out-of-frame rearrangements, and those results were checked against IGoR. In a later analysis, hypergeometric tests were used to score TCR-TCR, TCR-HLA and TCR-CMV co-occurrence, with a repertoire-size bias correction applied to TCR pairs. A later analysis estimated false discovery rates by permuting HLA or CMV assignments 20 times. A later analysis grouped co-occurring TCRs with DBSCAN, adding TCRdist sequence similarity when clustering within HLA-allele-positive subsets. Repertoires with fewer than 30,000 or more than 120,000 public chains were left out of co-occurrence clustering, as were five repertoires with anomalous nucleotide sharing. The clones in this table, taken by TCRdb from immuneACCESS, are in-frame only. Not every clone is retained; where verified, under half of the shortfall comes from an unresolved V gene, and the cause of the rest is unknown. V and J calls and clone size are given by that table; D and trimming were obtained from the DNA. The sample table holds over 120,000 clones, of which 78% were seen once. The ten largest account for around 3% of the sample.

The source is a female donor in good health and CMV-seronegative. The specimen sequenced was PBMCs. Recombination linked TRBV18 to TRBJ2-1, and 9 junctional nucleotides match TRBD1. The encoded CDR3 is CASSPLTGGFIEQFF. DNA sequence: TGTGCCAGCTCACCTTTAACAGGGGGCTTTATTGAGCAGTTCTTC.